The 21 T cell receptor beta chains given below trace back to one sample, sequenced in a study of T cell responses to AZD1222 COVID-19 vaccine. Assay used: immunoSEQ multiplex PCR; TCRdb lists only in-frame clones, some missing. This sample has more than 60,000 clones; about 85% occur once, and the top ten carry 24%. The sequencing here drew on peripheral blood, taken on day 0 of AZD1222 vaccination. The receptors were sampled from an adult in good health.

The chain is built from TRBV15 and TRBJ2-5; D might be TRBD1 (5 bases). With 5 bases removed from V and 5 bases from J, the gap between germline ends came to 12 bases. The V gene's germline CDR1 is LNHNV and CDR2 YYDKDF (reference sequence). This CDR3 spans 13 amino acids. The CDR3 DNA reads as TGTGCCACCAGCGACGACAGTCAGGAGACCCAGTACTTC. This encodes CATSDDSQETQYF.

This clone occurred a few times. The same CDR3 also results from other DNA sequences found in this sample. The chain is built from TRBV5-6 and TRBJ1-4; the D gene is possibly TRBD1 (5 bases). The germline V and J ends were trimmed by 1 base and 3 bases, with 10 bases remaining between them. The germline V gene encodes CDR1 SGHDT and CDR2 YYEEEE. The CDR3 contains 15 residues. The CDR3 region has the DNA TGTGCCAGCAGCTTGCTTACGGGGGCTAATGAAAAACTGTTTTTT. The encoded protein is CASSLLTGANEKLFF. Full variable domain (missing parts from reference TRBV5-6 and TRBJ1-4): DAGVTQSPTHLIKTRGQQVTLRCSPKSGHDTVSWYQQALGQGPQFIFQYYEEEERQRGNFPDRFSGHQFPNYSSELNVNALLLGDSALYLCASSLLTGANEKLFFGSGTQLSVL.

This rearrangement joins TRBV18 to TRBJ2-3, with unresolved D. Germline V CDR1 and CDR2: KGHSH, LQKENI. The V gene lost 0 bases and the J gene lost 2 bases, with 9 bases spanning the gap. This CDR3 comprises 15 residues. CDR3 bases: TGTGCCAGCTCACCACCTCAGAGAGACACAGATACGCAGTATTTT. It translates to CASSPPQRDTDTQYF.

A note on this clone: This CDR3 is also generated by other DNA sequences in the sample. The rearrangement links TRBV3-1 (or the pseudogene TRBV3-2) to TRBJ2-7; D is ambiguous. V shed 1 base and J shed 5 bases, with 9 bases lying between them. Germline CDR1 reads LGHDT; CDR2 reads YNNKEL (reference sequence). CDR3 length: 13 amino acids. CDR3 bases: TGTGCCAGCAGCCAAGCCGGCACGGACGAGCAGTACTTC. Encoded protein: CASSQAGTDEQYF.

This sequence joins TRBV6-2 or TRBV6-3 and TRBJ2-2; D ambiguous. The CDR3 is made up of 15 amino acids. The V gene lost 2 bases and the J gene lost 3 bases, with 10 bases spanning the gap. Germline values: CDR1 MNHEY, CDR2 SVGEGT. CDR3 loop: CASSYDGEDTGELFF. DNA of the CDR3: TGTGCCAGCAGTTACGATGGAGAGGACACCGGGGAGCTGTTTTTT.

The chain has TRBV25-1 and TRBJ2-7, with 9 nucleotides matching TRBD2. Germline V gene sequence: CDR1 MGHDK, CDR2 SYGVNS. The CDR3 covers 16 residues. Trimming took 3 bases from V and 1 from J; bases not matched to a gene: 7. The CDR3 here is CASSELAGAGSYEQYF. CDR3 in DNA: TGTGCCAGCAGTGAGTTAGCGGGAGCGGGTTCCTACGAGCAGTACTTC.

This chain links TRBV5-1 with TRBJ1-4, with D tentatively TRBD1 (6 bases). The CDR3 length is 17 residues. V was pared by 7 bases and J by 4 bases, with 23 bases between. The germline V gene encodes CDR1 SGHRS and CDR2 YFSETQ. The DNA for the CDR3 is TGCGCCAGCGCGGATGACAGGTCCCAAAGTGGTAATGAAAAACTGTTTTTT. Translating gives CASADDRSQSGNEKLFF.

The V call is TRBV29-1, the J call TRBJ2-5; 7 bases fit TRBD1. This CDR3 contains 15 residues. Per the germline V gene, CDR1 is SQVTM and CDR2 is ANQGSEA. J gave up 5 bases and V 0 bases, and 9 bases lay outside the gene matches. Here the CDR3 reads CSVEDLLTGDETQYF. CDR3 in DNA: TGCAGCGTTGAAGATCTTCTTACAGGGGACGAGACCCAGTACTTC.

The chain uses TRBV6-5 and TRBJ1-1; no clear D gene. The V end lost 0 bases, the J end lost 11 bases, and 19 bases lay between the germline ends. The V gene's germline CDR1 is MNHEY and CDR2 SVGAGI. CDR3 length: 15 amino acids. For the CDR3, the DNA is TGTGCCAGCAGTTACTCGGGGTTAGACACACTGAGGGCTTTCTTT. Its translation: CASSYSGLDTLRAFF.

This chain joins TRBV5-6 and TRBJ2-7; the D gene is possibly TRBD1 (6 bases). The CDR3 has 13 amino acids. V lost 0 bases and J 7 bases, leaving 11 bases between the germline ends. The germline V gene encodes CDR1 SGHDT and CDR2 YYEEEE. CDR3 coding DNA: TGTGCCAGCAGCTTGGACAGGGCGGAAGAGCAGTACTTC. Its translation is CASSLDRAEEQYF. Complete variable domain (other parts from reference TRBV5-6 and TRBJ2-7): DAGVTQSPTHLIKTRGQQVTLRCSPKSGHDTVSWYQQALGQGPQFIFQYYEEEERQRGNFPDRFSGHQFPNYSSELNVNALLLGDSALYLCASSLDRAEEQYFGPGTRLTVT.

The chain employs TRBV13 and TRBJ1-1; perhaps TRBD1 as D (5 bases). This CDR3 has 15 amino acids. Germline V gives CDR1 PRHDT, CDR2 FYEKMQ (reference sequence). The ends were cut back, 5 bases at V and 3 bases at J, with 16 bases in the middle. The CDR3 here is CASSPRRGTHTEAFF. DNA of the CDR3: TGTGCCAGCAGCCCCCGGAGGGGCACTCACACTGAAGCTTTCTTT.

The chain links TRBV4-2 to TRBJ2-1; a weak D match, TRBD2 (6 bases). The CDR3 totals 14 residues. V lost 0 bases to trimming and J lost 5 bases, with 8 bases between them. The V gene's germline CDR1 is LGHNA and CDR2 YNFKEQ. The DNA for the CDR3 is TGTGCCAGCAGCCAAGATGGGACTCACAATGAGCAGTTCTTC. It codes for CASSQDGTHNEQFF.

This chain links TRBV4-2 with TRBJ2-1; 13 bases fit TRBD2. Germline assignment: CDR1 LGHNA and CDR2 YNFKEQ. V lost 4 bases, J lost 7 bases, and 4 bases stayed unmatched. The CDR3 loop spans 15 amino acids. The CDR3 coding sequence is TGTGCCAGCAGCCTGACTAGCGGGGGGATTAATGAGCAGTTCTTC. Its protein product is CASSLTSGGINEQFF.

This clone was observed once. J is TRBJ2-1 and V is TRBV11-1; 7 bases map to TRBD2. The CDR3 is 15 amino acids. Germline V gene sequence: CDR1 SGHAT, CDR2 FQDESV (reference sequence). V was pared by 5 bases and J by 4 bases, with 8 bases of the junction left unmatched. CDR3 sequence: CASSPRLAWYNEQFF. The CDR3, as DNA: TGTGCCAGCAGCCCCCGACTAGCCTGGTACAATGAGCAGTTCTTC.

Only one count was recorded for this clone. The CDR3 region has the DNA TGTGCCAGCAGTTCACTAGCGGGAGGGTTGAACGGGGAGCTGTTTTTT. This codes for CASSSLAGGLNGELFF. The chain employs TRBV27 and TRBJ2-2; 13 nucleotides agree with TRBD2. CDR1 is MNHEY and CDR2 is SMNVEV in the germline V gene (reference sequence). V shed 4 bases and J 7 bases; nucleotides not matched to a gene: 6. The CDR3 runs 16 residues.

The V and J genes are TRBV11-3 and TRBJ2-7, with 8 bases identical to TRBD2. The length of the CDR3 is 16 residues. The V and J ends lost 1 base and 2 bases, in that order; junction bases with no gene match: 7. Per germline, CDR1 SGHNT and CDR2 YENEEA. In DNA, the CDR3 is TGTGCCAGCAGCTTAGGGGGGTTAGCGGGAACCTACGAGCAGTACTTC. As protein: CASSLGGLAGTYEQYF.

The chain combines TRBV27 with TRBJ2-1, with D perhaps assigned TRBD1 or TRBD2 (5 bases each). The CDR3 runs to 18 residues. CDR1 is MNHEY and CDR2 is SMNVEV in the germline V gene (reference sequence). Trimming cost V 2 bases and J 6 bases, with 23 bases left between them. For the CDR3, the DNA is TGTGCCAGCAGTTTACAGGGTTTAGGACTGCCGACGGTCAATGAGCAGTTCTTC. This codes for CASSLQGLGLPTVNEQFF.

In this sample, this clone turned up once. The chain carries TRBV10-1 and TRBJ2-1; 9 bases match TRBD1. With V trimmed by 5 bases and J by 5 bases, 16 bases remained unmatched. The germline gives CDR1 WNHNN, CDR2 SYGVQD (reference sequence). This CDR3 is built from 18 residues. The CDR3 region is CASSHNWPRTGVNNEQFF. In DNA, the CDR3 is TGCGCCAGCAGTCATAACTGGCCCCGGACAGGGGTAAACAATGAGCAGTTCTTC.

This chain joins TRBV5-1 and TRBJ2-1; D is uncertain. V lost 4 bases and J lost 2, with 13 bases in between. Germline V CDR1 and CDR2: SGHRS, YFSETQ. The CDR3 is made up of 15 amino acids. CDR3 DNA: TGCGCCAGCAGCCCACTGGGTGGGGCCTACAATGAGCAGTTCTTC. Residues: CASSPLGGAYNEQFF.

The rearrangement joins TRBV6-5 to TRBJ2-7, with D perhaps matching TRBD2 (5 bases). The CDR3 is 14 amino acids. Germline V CDR1 and CDR2: MNHEY, SVGAGI. V was shortened by 7 bases and J by 0 bases, with 13 bases between the two germline ends. The CDR3 bases are TGTGCCAGCATGGACTCCGTGGGCTCCTACGAGCAGTACTTC. It is translated as CASMDSVGSYEQYF.

This rearrangement joins TRBV28 to TRBJ1-2, with D perhaps TRBD1 (5 bases). The V gene's germline CDR1 is MDHEN and CDR2 SYDVKM. This CDR3 has 13 amino acids. Deletions cut 4 bases from V and 1 base from J, with 7 bases between. The CDR3 region has the DNA TGTGCCAGCAGTTCAGGGTATAACTATGGCTACACCTTC. Its translation is CASSSGYNYGYTF.